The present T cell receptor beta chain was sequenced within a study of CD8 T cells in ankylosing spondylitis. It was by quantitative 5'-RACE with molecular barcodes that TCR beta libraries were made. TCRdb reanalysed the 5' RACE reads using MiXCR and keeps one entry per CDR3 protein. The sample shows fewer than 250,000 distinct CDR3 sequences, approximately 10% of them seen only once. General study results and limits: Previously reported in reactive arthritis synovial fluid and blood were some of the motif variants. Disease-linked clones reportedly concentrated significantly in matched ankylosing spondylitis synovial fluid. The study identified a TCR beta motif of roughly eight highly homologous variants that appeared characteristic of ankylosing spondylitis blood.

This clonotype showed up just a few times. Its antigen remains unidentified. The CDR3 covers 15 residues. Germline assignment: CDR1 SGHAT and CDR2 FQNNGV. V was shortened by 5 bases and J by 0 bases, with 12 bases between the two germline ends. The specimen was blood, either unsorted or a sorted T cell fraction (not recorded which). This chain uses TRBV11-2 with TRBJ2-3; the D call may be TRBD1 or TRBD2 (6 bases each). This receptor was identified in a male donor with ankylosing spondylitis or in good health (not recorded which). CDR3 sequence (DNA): TGTGCCAGCAGCCGCGGGACAAAGAGCACAGATACGCAGTATTTT. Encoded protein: CASSRGTKSTDTQYF.